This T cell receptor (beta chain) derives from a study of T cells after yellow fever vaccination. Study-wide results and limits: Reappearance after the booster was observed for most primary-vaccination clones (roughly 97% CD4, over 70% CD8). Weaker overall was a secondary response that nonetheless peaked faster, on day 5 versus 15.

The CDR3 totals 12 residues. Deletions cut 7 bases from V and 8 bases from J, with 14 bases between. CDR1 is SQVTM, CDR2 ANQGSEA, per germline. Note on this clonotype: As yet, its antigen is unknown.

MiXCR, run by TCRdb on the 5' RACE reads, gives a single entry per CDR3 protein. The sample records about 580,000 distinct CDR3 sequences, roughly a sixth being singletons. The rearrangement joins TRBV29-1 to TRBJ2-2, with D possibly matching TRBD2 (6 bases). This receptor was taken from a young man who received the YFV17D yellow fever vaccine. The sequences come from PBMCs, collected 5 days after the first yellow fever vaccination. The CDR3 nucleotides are TGCAGCGGATCAGGACTACCAGGGGAGCTGTTTTTT. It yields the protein CSGSGLPGELFF.